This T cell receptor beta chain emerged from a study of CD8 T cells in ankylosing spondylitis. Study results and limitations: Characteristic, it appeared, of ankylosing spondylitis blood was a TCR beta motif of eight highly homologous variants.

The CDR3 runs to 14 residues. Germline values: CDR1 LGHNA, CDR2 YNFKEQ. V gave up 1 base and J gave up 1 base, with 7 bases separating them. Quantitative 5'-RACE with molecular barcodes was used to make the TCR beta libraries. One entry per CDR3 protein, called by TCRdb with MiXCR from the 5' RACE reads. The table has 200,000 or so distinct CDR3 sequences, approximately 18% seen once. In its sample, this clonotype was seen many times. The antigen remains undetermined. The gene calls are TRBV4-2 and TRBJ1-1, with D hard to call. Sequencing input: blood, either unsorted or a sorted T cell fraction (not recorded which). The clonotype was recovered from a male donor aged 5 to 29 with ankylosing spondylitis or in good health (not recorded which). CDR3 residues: CASSQGAGNTEAFF. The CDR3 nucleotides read TGTGCCAGCAGCCAAGGGGCAGGGAACACTGAAGCTTTCTTT.